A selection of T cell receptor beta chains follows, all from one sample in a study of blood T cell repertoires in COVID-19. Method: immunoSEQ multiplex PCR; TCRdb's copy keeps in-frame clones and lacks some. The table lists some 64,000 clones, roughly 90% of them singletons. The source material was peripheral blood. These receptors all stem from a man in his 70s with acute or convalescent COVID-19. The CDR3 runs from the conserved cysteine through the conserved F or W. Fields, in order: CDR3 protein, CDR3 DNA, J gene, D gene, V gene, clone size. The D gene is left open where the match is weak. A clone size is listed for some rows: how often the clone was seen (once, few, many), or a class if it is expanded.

CDR3aa: CSVTGGHQPQHF; CDR3nt: TGCAGCGTTACCGGGGGGCATCAGCCCCAGCATTTT; j_gene: TRBJ1-5; d_gene: -; v_gene: TRBV29-1; abundance: -
CDR3aa: CASSFKGGGDTQYF; CDR3nt: TGTGCCAGCAGCTTTAAGGGCGGGGGTGATACGCAGTATTTT; j_gene: TRBJ2-3; d_gene: TRBD2; v_gene: TRBV5-4; abundance: -
CDR3aa: CASSPRTSGYNEQFF; CDR3nt: TGTGCCAGCAGTCCCCGGACTAGCGGGTACAATGAGCAGTTCTTC; j_gene: TRBJ2-1; d_gene: TRBD2; v_gene: TRBV6-2/TRBV6-3; abundance: -
CDR3aa: CASSPHGGLETQYF; CDR3nt: TGTGCCAGCAGCCCGCACGGGGGGCTTGAGACCCAGTACTTC; j_gene: TRBJ2-5; d_gene: -; v_gene: TRBV7-9; abundance: -
CDR3aa: CASSLTQGARVTEAFF; CDR3nt: TGTGCCAGCAGCTTAACACAGGGGGCGAGAGTCACTGAAGCTTTCTTT; j_gene: TRBJ1-1; d_gene: TRBD1; v_gene: TRBV7-6; abundance: few
CDR3aa: CASSPPGRGGPAELFF; CDR3nt: TGCGCCAGCAGCCCACCTGGGCGGGGGGGCCCCGCGGAGCTGTTTTTT; j_gene: TRBJ2-2; d_gene: TRBD2; v_gene: TRBV5-1; abundance: -
CDR3aa: CASSVESSGGRPTQYF; CDR3nt: TGTGCCAGCAGCGTAGAGAGTAGCGGGGGGCGGCCGACCCAGTACTTC; j_gene: TRBJ2-5; d_gene: TRBD2; v_gene: TRBV9; abundance: few
CDR3aa: CASSGGDRIFAYEQYF; CDR3nt: TGTGCCAGCAGCGGAGGGGACAGGATTTTTGCCTACGAGCAGTACTTC; j_gene: TRBJ2-7; d_gene: TRBD1; v_gene: TRBV13; abundance: -
CDR3aa: CASSLAPGGTSGGADTQYF; CDR3nt: TGTGCCAGCAGCTTAGCCCCCGGAGGGACTAGCGGGGGGGCTGATACGCAGTATTTT; j_gene: TRBJ2-3; d_gene: TRBD2; v_gene: TRBV7-9; abundance: -
CDR3aa: CASSSGTAVRLGVDEQYF; CDR3nt: TGTGCCAGCAGTTCTGGGACAGCGGTTCGGTTAGGGGTAGACGAGCAGTACTTC; j_gene: TRBJ2-7; d_gene: TRBD1; v_gene: TRBV27; abundance: -
CDR3aa: CASRAGTGDLGTQYF; CDR3nt: TGTGCCAGCAGGGCCGGGACAGGGGATCTTGGGACCCAGTACTTC; j_gene: TRBJ2-5; d_gene: TRBD1; v_gene: TRBV6-6; abundance: -
CDR3aa: CASSRSQGPLNYGYTF; CDR3nt: TGCGCCAGCAGCCGCTCCCAGGGGCCTCTTAACTATGGCTACACCTTC; j_gene: TRBJ1-2; d_gene: -; v_gene: TRBV5-1; abundance: -
CDR3aa: CASSFTGTANGELFF; CDR3nt: TGTGCCAGCAGCTTTACCGGGACAGCGAACGGGGAGCTGTTTTTT; j_gene: TRBJ2-2; d_gene: TRBD1; v_gene: TRBV7-6; abundance: -
CDR3aa: CASSVSLGGDEKLFF; CDR3nt: TGTGCCAGCAGCGTTTCCCTCGGGGGGGACGAAAAACTGTTTTTT; j_gene: TRBJ1-4; d_gene: -; v_gene: TRBV9; abundance: -
CDR3aa: CASSLGPAGGGYEQYF; CDR3nt: TGTGCCAGCAGCTTGGGCCCAGCGGGGGGTGGCTACGAGCAGTACTTC; j_gene: TRBJ2-7; d_gene: TRBD2; v_gene: TRBV5-4; abundance: -
CDR3aa: CASSIQGTGGAETQYF; CDR3nt: TGTGCCAGTAGTATCCAGGGGACAGGGGGCGCGGAGACCCAGTACTTC; j_gene: TRBJ2-5; d_gene: TRBD1; v_gene: TRBV19; abundance: -
CDR3aa: CASSRDRWGTDTQYF; CDR3nt: TGTGCCAGCAGCCGGGACAGGTGGGGCACAGATACGCAGTATTTT; j_gene: TRBJ2-3; d_gene: TRBD1; v_gene: TRBV2; abundance: -
CDR3aa: CALNRGGHYGYTF; CDR3nt: TGTGCCCTCAACCGGGGGGGCCACTATGGCTACACCTTC; j_gene: TRBJ1-2; d_gene: -; v_gene: TRBV30; abundance: -
CDR3aa: CASSPRGAGGRRLGNGYTF; CDR3nt: TGTGCCAGCAGTCCCCGCGGTGCGGGGGGGCGCCGCCTAGGAAATGGCTACACCTTC; j_gene: TRBJ1-2; d_gene: -; v_gene: TRBV6-6; abundance: -
CDR3aa: CATSLTGDIYEQYF; CDR3nt: TGTGCCACCAGCCTTACAGGGGATATCTACGAGCAGTACTTC; j_gene: TRBJ2-7; d_gene: TRBD1; v_gene: TRBV15; abundance: -
CDR3aa: CASSQRGHGELFF; CDR3nt: TGTGCCAGCAGCCAAAGGGGGCACGGGGAGCTGTTTTTT; j_gene: TRBJ2-2; d_gene: TRBD1; v_gene: TRBV3-1/TRBV3-2; abundance: -
CDR3aa: CASSLAQGANEQYF; CDR3nt: TGTGCCAGCAGCTTAGCACAGGGGGCAAACGAGCAGTACTTC; j_gene: TRBJ2-7; d_gene: TRBD1; v_gene: TRBV7-9; abundance: once
CDR3aa: CASSRGRGNLDTEAFF; CDR3nt: TGTGCCAGCAGCAGGGGCAGGGGGAATTTGGACACTGAAGCTTTCTTT; j_gene: TRBJ1-1; d_gene: TRBD1; v_gene: TRBV5-8; abundance: -
CDR3aa: CASSPPGDRGNEKLFF; CDR3nt: TGTGCCAGCTCACCACCCGGGGACAGGGGTAATGAAAAACTGTTTTTT; j_gene: TRBJ1-4; d_gene: TRBD1; v_gene: TRBV18; abundance: -
CDR3aa: CAAALGVMNTEAFF; CDR3nt: TGTGCCGCGGCACTCGGAGTTATGAACACTGAAGCTTTCTTT; j_gene: TRBJ1-1; d_gene: -; v_gene: TRBV15; abundance: -
CDR3aa: CAWTTGTGNEQYF; CDR3nt: TGTGCCTGGACCACCGGGACAGGGAACGAGCAGTACTTC; j_gene: TRBJ2-7; d_gene: TRBD1; v_gene: TRBV30; abundance: -
CDR3aa: CATSTPGTGQPEGYTF; CDR3nt: TGTGCCACCAGCACGCCGGGGACAGGGCAACCTGAGGGCTACACCTTC; j_gene: TRBJ1-2; d_gene: TRBD1; v_gene: TRBV15; abundance: -
CDR3aa: CSASPETGPYEQYF; CDR3nt: TGCAGTGCTAGTCCCGAGACAGGGCCCTACGAGCAGTACTTC; j_gene: TRBJ2-7; d_gene: TRBD1; v_gene: TRBV20-1; abundance: -
CDR3aa: CASSPTGSNQPQHF; CDR3nt: TGTGCCAGCAGCCCTACAGGAAGCAATCAGCCCCAGCATTTT; j_gene: TRBJ1-5; d_gene: -; v_gene: TRBV7-2; abundance: -
CDR3aa: CATSDSLAGVYNEQFF; CDR3nt: TGTGCCACCAGTGATTCCCTGGCGGGGGTTTACAATGAGCAGTTCTTC; j_gene: TRBJ2-1; d_gene: TRBD2; v_gene: TRBV24-1; abundance: -
CDR3aa: CASSQTTGTGYTF; CDR3nt: TGTGCCAGCAGCCAGACGACAGGGACTGGCTACACCTTC; j_gene: TRBJ1-2; d_gene: TRBD1; v_gene: TRBV14; abundance: -
CDR3aa: CASSLSGQGHSNQPQHF; CDR3nt: TGTGCCAGCAGTCTCTCTGGACAGGGACATAGCAATCAGCCCCAGCATTTT; j_gene: TRBJ1-5; d_gene: TRBD1; v_gene: TRBV6-6; abundance: few